Listed below are T cell receptor beta chains from one sample, sequenced in a study of post-analysis software for immune sequencing data. One entry per CDR3 protein results from TCRdb running MiXCR on the PCR reads. The sample lists 700,000 to 800,000 distinct CDR3 sequences; around 27% were seen once. The sequenced sample was blood. Every receptor here comes from a girl aged 10 to 17 with multiple sclerosis. The CDR3 runs from the conserved cysteine through the conserved F or W. The order of the fields is D gene, clone size, J gene, V gene, CDR3 protein, CDR3 DNA. The D gene is left open where the match is weak. Clone sizes are given selectively: once, few, many, or a class where the clone is expanded.

D: TRBD1
size: -
J: TRBJ2-5
V: TRBV28
CDR3: CASTALRDRGLMGRYF
DNA: TGTGCCAGCACCGCCCTCCGGGACAGGGGGCTGATGGGGCGGTACTTC

D: -
size: -
J: TRBJ1-5
V: TRBV20-1
CDR3: CSARDPAVEFYQPQHF
DNA: TGCAGTGCTAGAGATCCGGCCGTGGAATTTTATCAGCCCCAGCATTTT

D: TRBD2
size: few
J: TRBJ2-3
V: TRBV20-1
CDR3: CSAPLLASSPDTQYF
DNA: TGCAGTGCTCCCCTACTAGCGAGCTCCCCAGATACGCAGTATTTT

D: -
size: -
J: TRBJ2-5
V: TRBV6-2/TRBV6-3
CDR3: CASSSGRGGVQETQYF
DNA: TGTGCCAGCAGCTCGGGCAGGGGGGGAGTCCAAGAGACCCAGTACTTC

D: TRBD1
size: -
J: TRBJ2-7
V: TRBV7-2
CDR3: CASSGQGNYEQYF
DNA: TGTGCCAGCAGCGGACAGGGGAACTACGAGCAGTACTTC

D: TRBD1
size: -
J: TRBJ1-5
V: TRBV5-1
CDR3: CASSFDRGGTLGNHPQHF
DNA: TGCGCCAGCAGCTTCGACAGGGGTGGGACGTTGGGCAATCACCCCCAGCATTTT

D: TRBD2
size: -
J: TRBJ2-3
V: TRBV10-3
CDR3: CAISGEAGGGDTQYF
DNA: TGTGCCATCAGTGGAGAAGCGGGAGGCGGAGATACGCAGTATTTT

D: -
size: many
J: TRBJ2-5
V: TRBV29-1
CDR3: CSVRDGQETQYF
DNA: TGCAGCGTTCGTGACGGGCAAGAGACCCAGTACTTC

D: -
size: -
J: TRBJ2-1
V: TRBV7-9
CDR3: CASSSTGGTSYNEQFF
DNA: TGTGCCAGCAGCTCCACAGGTGGTACGTCCTACAATGAGCAGTTCTTC

D: TRBD1
size: -
J: TRBJ1-5
V: TRBV12-3/TRBV12-4
CDR3: CASSLWDRGQPQHF
DNA: TGTGCCAGCAGTTTATGGGACAGGGGTCAGCCCCAGCATTTT

D: -
size: few
J: TRBJ1-2
V: TRBV29-1
CDR3: CSAEGYDYGYTF
DNA: TGCAGCGCAGAGGGGTATGACTATGGCTACACCTTC

D: TRBD1
size: -
J: TRBJ2-1
V: TRBV11-3
CDR3: CASSPRSGTASYNEQFF
DNA: TGTGCCAGCAGCCCCCGCTCCGGGACAGCCTCCTACAATGAGCAGTTCTTC

D: TRBD2
size: -
J: TRBJ2-1
V: TRBV7-2
CDR3: CASSSRGLARNEQFF
DNA: TGTGCCAGCAGCAGTAGAGGACTAGCGAGAAATGAGCAGTTCTTC

D: TRBD2
size: -
J: TRBJ2-7
V: TRBV5-1
CDR3: CASSPTSGSFNEQYF
DNA: TGCGCCAGCAGCCCGACTAGCGGGAGCTTCAATGAGCAGTACTTC

D: -
size: -
J: TRBJ2-3
V: TRBV4-3
CDR3: CASSQDKVRPSSDTQYF
DNA: TGCGCCAGCAGCCAAGATAAAGTGAGACCGAGTTCAGATACGCAGTATTTT

D: TRBD2
size: many
J: TRBJ2-3
V: TRBV20-1
CDR3: CSARPGLAGIADTQYF
DNA: TGCAGTGCTAGACCCGGACTAGCGGGAATTGCAGATACGCAGTATTTT

D: TRBD2
size: -
J: TRBJ2-1
V: TRBV10-3
CDR3: CAISEFVAGVINEQFF
DNA: TGTGCCATCAGTGAGTTTGTGGCGGGAGTAATCAATGAGCAGTTCTTC

D: -
size: -
J: TRBJ2-5
V: TRBV7-4
CDR3: CASSLCSAVQETQYF
DNA: TGTGCCAGCAGCTTATGTTCTGCAGTACAAGAGACCCAGTACTTC

D: -
size: few
J: TRBJ1-6
V: TRBV3-1
CDR3: CASSQERGQNSPLHF
DNA: TGTGCCAGCAGCCAAGAGCGGGGGCAGAATTCACCCCTCCACTTT